This record looks at one T cell receptor beta chain sequence and its context. Its antigen is as yet unknown. Combining a sample-barcoded 5' primer with a J-beta primer mix, a second PCR ran for roughly 7 to 12 cycles. Each of the samples gave a minimum of 2.5 million paired-end reads that contained CDR3. In TCRdb, the 5' RACE reads were re-called with MiXCR into one record per CDR3 protein. The table shows 980,000 or so distinct CDR3 sequences, with about 48% occurring only once. These data come from a study of blood T cells in healthy people across ages. Ranging in age from about 6 to 95, the donors were healthy Caucasian individuals from Russia. Per sample, a minimum of 6 million PBMCs were isolated. The length of the CDR3 is 13 residues. Trimming cost V 2 bases and J 10 bases, with 10 bases left between them. Germline V gene sequence: CDR1 SGHTS, CDR2 YDEGEE. Study-wide results and limits: Compared with aged donors, long-lived donors showed fewer expanded clones, suggesting selection.

The sample was blood. The receptor was derived from a man aged 30 to 45 in good health. The chain combines TRBV5-8 with TRBJ1-6; a weak D match, TRBD1 (6 bases). CDR3 in DNA: TGTGCCAGCAGCTTCGACAGGAGCTCACCCCTCCACTTT. Translated, it gives CASSFDRSSPLHF.